Described below is a single T cell receptor (beta chain) sequence and its context. What it binds is unknown. This record belongs to a study of cytomegalovirus exposure and HLA in healthy donors. The ends were cut back, 0 bases at V and 3 bases at J, with 9 bases in the middle. The CDR3 is 14 amino acids. Germline assignment: CDR1 MNHEY and CDR2 SMNVEV (reference sequence). Sequencing used immunoSEQ multiplex PCR; TCRdb keeps in-frame clones, though not all of them. This sample has some 90,000 clones; about 96% occur once, and the top ten carry about 0.8%. Study-level points and caveats: Rare TCR sequences predominated, though certain public TCRs were found in many donors.

This receptor was obtained from a man between 18 and 35 years old in good health and CMV-seronegative. Specimen: PBMCs. V is TRBV27 and J is TRBJ2-7; D is unclear. Here the CDR3 DNA reads TGTGCCAGCAGTTTATCGCCCGGCGGCTACGAGCAGTACTTC. It encodes CASSLSPGGYEQYF.